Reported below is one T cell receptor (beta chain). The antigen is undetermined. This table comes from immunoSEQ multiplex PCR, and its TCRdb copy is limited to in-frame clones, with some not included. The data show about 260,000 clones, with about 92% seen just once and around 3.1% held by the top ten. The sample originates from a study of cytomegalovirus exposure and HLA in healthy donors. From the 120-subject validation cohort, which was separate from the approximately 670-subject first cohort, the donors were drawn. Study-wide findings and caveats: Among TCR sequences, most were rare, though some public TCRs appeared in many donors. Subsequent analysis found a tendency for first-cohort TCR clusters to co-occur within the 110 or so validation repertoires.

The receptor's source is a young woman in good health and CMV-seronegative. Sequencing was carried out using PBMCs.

DNA of the CDR3: TGTGCCAGCAGTTTAACCGGGTCTCAGGAGACCCAGTACTTC. It yields the protein CASSLTGSQETQYF. The chain carries TRBV27 and TRBJ2-5, with D unclear. Germline CDR1 MNHEY, CDR2 SMNVEV (reference sequence). The CDR3 has 14 amino acids. The V and J ends lost 2 bases and 5 bases respectively, with 12 bases between them.